Each of the 31 T cell receptor beta chains below was sequenced from the same sample in a study of cytomegalovirus exposure and HLA in healthy donors. PCR was performed using 60 Vbeta and 13 Jbeta primers. Method: immunoSEQ multiplex PCR; TCRdb's copy keeps in-frame clones and lacks some. Among about 280,000 clones listed, about 87% were seen once. The sample consisted of PBMCs. The receptors come from a woman between 18 and 29 years old in good health and CMV-seronegative.

About this clone: A junction end diverges from the germline sequence, so it may reflect a read error. The chain employs TRBV7-9 and TRBJ1-2; TRBD1 is a possible D gene (5 bases). The CDR3 covers 18 residues. In germline, CDR1 is SEHNR, CDR2 FQNEAQ (reference sequence). The CDR3 nucleotides read TGTTCCAGCAGCTTATTAGGGCAGGGAGGAACCCTCGGCTATGGCTACACCTTC. Its translation is CSSSLLGQGGTLGYGYTF.

This chain connects TRBV19 to TRBJ1-1, with TRBD1 matching over 9 bases. Losses at the gene ends were 5 bases for V and 1 base for J; bases not matched to a gene: 5. The germline gives CDR1 LNHDA, CDR2 SQIVND (reference sequence). CDR3 length: 15 residues. CDR3 amino acids: CASSSGTGRNTEAFF. As DNA, the CDR3 is TGTGCCAGTAGTTCGGGGACAGGGCGGAACACTGAAGCTTTCTTT.

The chain has TRBV2 and TRBJ2-2, with D hard to call. Germline V gene data show CDR1 as SNHLY and CDR2 as FYNNEI. This CDR3 has 14 amino acids. Trimming took 5 bases from V and 2 from J, leaving 9 bases between them. The CDR3 coding sequence is TGTGCCAGCAGTTCAGGCAGCAACACCGGGGAGCTGTTTTTT. It is translated as CASSSGSNTGELFF.

This clone was recorded once. The chain carries TRBV7-9 and TRBJ1-2, with D perhaps matching TRBD1 (6 bases). Trimming removed 5 bases at V and 3 bases at J, with 13 bases between. CDR3 length: 14 amino acids. Germline values: CDR1 SEHNR, CDR2 FQNEAQ (reference sequence). For the CDR3, the DNA is TGTGCCAGCAGCAAAGGGGGGGAGTACTATGGCTACACCTTC. It specifies CASSKGGEYYGYTF. The variable domain in full, with the rest retrieved from reference TRBV7-9 and TRBJ1-2, is DTGVSQNPRHKITKRGQNVTFRCDPISEHNRLYWYRQTLGQGPEFLTYFQNEAQLEKSRLLSDRFSAERPKGSFSTLEIQRTEQGDSAMYLCASSKGGEYYGYTFGSGTRLTVV.

The chain uses TRBV6-5 and TRBJ2-3; 11 bases align to TRBD2. V trimming: 8 bases; J trimming: 4 bases; junction bases outside the gene matches: 2. The CDR3 sequence is 13 residues long. Germline loops: CDR1 MNHEY, CDR2 SVGAGI. For the CDR3, the DNA is TGTGCCAGCGTAGCGGGGGGGCCAGATACGCAGTATTTT. This translates into CASVAGGPDTQYF.

The chain is built from TRBV6-4 and TRBJ2-1; 7 bases match TRBD2. Germline CDR1 and CDR2: MRHNA and SNTAGT. After removal of 2 bases from V and 5 bases from J, the junction contained 6 bases not matched to a gene. The CDR3 is 15 amino acids. CDR3 nucleotide sequence: TGTGCCAGCAGTGACCTGTCCAGCGGGGACAATGAGCAGTTCTTC. Translated: CASSDLSSGDNEQFF.

This clone was seen a single time. This chain links TRBV6-6 with TRBJ1-1; weak D call: TRBD1 (5 bases). V shed 8 bases and J shed 5 bases, with 15 bases lying between them. This CDR3 contains 13 residues. Germline V CDR1 and CDR2: MNHNY, SVGAGI (reference sequence). This CDR3 is CASRPWGKTEAFF. DNA of the CDR3: TGTGCCAGCCGTCCTTGGGGCAAGACTGAAGCTTTCTTT.

V and J are TRBV9 and TRBJ1-1; no definite D call. The CDR3 covers 15 residues. CDR1 and CDR2 from the germline V gene are SGDLS and YYNGEE. Between the trimmed V and J ends, which lost 0 bases and 11 bases, there was a span of 20 bases. The CDR3 bases are TGTGCCAGCAGCGTAGAACGGGTCTTCTCGAGGGAGGCTTTCTTT. Protein sequence: CASSVERVFSREAFF.

This clone has just one count. The chain joins TRBV9 to TRBJ2-5, with 9 bases fitting TRBD1. This CDR3 region has 15 residues. Germline CDR1 SGDLS, CDR2 YYNGEE. The V gene end was trimmed by 1 base and the J gene end by 5 bases; junction bases not matched to a gene: 6. The CDR3 region has the DNA TGTGCCAGCAGCGTAAGGGACAGGGCTACCGAGACCCAGTACTTC. Its translation is CASSVRDRATETQYF.

V and J are TRBV30 and TRBJ2-5; D is perhaps TRBD2 (5 bases). The V end lost 1 base, the J end lost 1 base, and 13 bases lay between the germline ends. The CDR3 loop spans 15 amino acids. The germline V gene encodes CDR1 GTSNPN and CDR2 SVGIG (reference sequence). The CDR3 DNA reads TGTGCCTGGAGTGGATCACGGGGTCCCCAAGAGACCCAGTACTTC. The encoded protein is CAWSGSRGPQETQYF.

In its sample, this clone was seen once. The junction departs from the called germline gene at one end, perhaps through a read error. The rearrangement joins TRBV7-9 to TRBJ2-5; TRBD2 is a possible D gene (5 bases). The CDR3 totals 13 residues. Per germline, CDR1 SEHNR and CDR2 FQNEAQ (reference sequence). The CDR3, as DNA: TGTTCCAGCAGCTTAGTTACGGGGGAGACCCAGTACTTC. Translating gives CSSSLVTGETQYF.

This clone was seen more than once but under ten times. The chain couples TRBV6-4 to TRBJ2-3, with TRBD2 identical over 7 bases. The length of the CDR3 is 14 residues. Trimming at V came to 5 bases and at J to 1 base, leaving 3 bases not matched to a gene. Germline V gene data show CDR1 as MRHNA and CDR2 as SNTAGT. CDR3 sequence: CASSSGLGTDTQYF. CDR3 coding DNA: TGTGCCAGCAGTTCAGGACTAGGCACAGATACGCAGTATTTT.

This chain connects TRBV11-2 to TRBJ1-1; no clear D gene. Trimming removed 7 bases from V and 7 bases from J, with 10 bases in between. Per the germline V gene, CDR1 is SGHAT and CDR2 is FQNNGV. There are 11 residues in the CDR3. In DNA, the CDR3 is TGTGCCAGCACCCTGGGAGTTGAAGCTTTCTTT. It translates to CASTLGVEAFF.

The genes are TRBV5-8 and TRBJ2-5; perhaps TRBD1 as D (5 bases). This CDR3 has 13 amino acids. Between the trimmed V and J ends, which lost 3 bases and 4 bases, there was a span of 10 bases. Germline V gives CDR1 SGHTS, CDR2 YDEGEE. CDR3 coding DNA: TGTGCCAGCAGCTCCAGGGTAGGAGAGACCCAGTACTTC. Residues: CASSSRVGETQYF.

This sequence joins TRBV19 and TRBJ2-4, with D unclear. The CDR3 is 13 amino acids. CDR1 and CDR2 from the germline V gene are LNHDA and SQIVND (reference sequence). V gave up 4 bases and J gave up 0 bases, with 4 bases separating them. The CDR3 DNA is TGTGCCAGTAGTAGGCAAGCCAAAAACATTCAGTACTTC. Protein: CASSRQAKNIQYF.

This chain links TRBV9 with TRBJ2-5; D is ambiguous. Germline loops: CDR1 SGDLS, CDR2 YYNGEE. The CDR3 totals 14 residues. Between the trimmed V and J ends, which lost 0 bases and 2 bases, there was a span of 8 bases. This CDR3 is CASSVAYSQETQYF. The CDR3 bases are TGTGCCAGCAGCGTAGCGTACTCTCAAGAGACCCAGTACTTC.

Comments on this clone: Other DNA sequences in the sample encode the same CDR3. The CDR3 region has the DNA TGTGCCAGCAGTGGGCAGATGAACACTGAAGCTTTCTTT. Translated, it gives CASSGQMNTEAFF. The V call is TRBV6-1, the J call TRBJ1-1; D unclear. Germline V gives CDR1 MNHNS, CDR2 SASEGT. CDR3 size: 13 residues. Trimming left V 4 bases short and J 0 bases short, with 6 bases between.

The chain has TRBV27 and TRBJ1-2, with no clear D. The V end was cut by 2 bases, the J end by 0 bases, with 4 bases between. Germline V CDR1 and CDR2: MNHEY, SMNVEV (reference sequence). This CDR3 is built from 13 residues. CDR3 sequence: CASSLTANYGYTF. The CDR3 DNA is TGTGCCAGCAGTTTAACGGCTAACTATGGCTACACCTTC.

V and J are TRBV5-1 and TRBJ1-1, with a possible D match to TRBD1 (5 bases). Germline V CDR1 and CDR2: SGHRS, YFSETQ. The CDR3 sequence is 16 residues long. With 3 bases removed from V and 1 base from J, the gap between germline ends came to 16 bases. CDR3: CASSSVAGRGNTEAFF. The CDR3 DNA reads as TGCGCCAGCAGCTCGGTCGCGGGGAGGGGGAACACTGAAGCTTTCTTT. Combining the CDR3 with reference TRBV5-1 and TRBJ1-1 gives the whole variable domain KAGVTQTPRYLIKTRGQQVTLSCSPISGHRSVSWYQQTPGQGLQFLFEYFSETQRNKGNFPGRFSGRQFSNSRSEMNVSTLELGDSALYLCASSSVAGRGNTEAFFGQGTRLTVV.

The chain has TRBV4-2 and TRBJ2-5; TRBD2 matches 9 bases. Germline CDR1 LGHNA, CDR2 YNFKEQ. This CDR3 comprises 16 residues. V lost 0 bases, J lost 3 bases, and 5 bases stayed unmatched. The DNA of the CDR3 is TGTGCCAGCAGCCAAGACGAGCGGGGGGACGAAGAGACCCAGTACTTC. It specifies CASSQDERGDEETQYF.

This chain connects TRBV6-6 to TRBJ1-4; tentatively, D is TRBD1 (6 bases). The CDR3 is made up of 13 amino acids. In germline, CDR1 is MNHNY, CDR2 SVGAGI (reference sequence). The V and J ends lost 5 bases and 4 bases respectively, with 8 bases between them. The CDR3, as DNA: TGTGCCAGCAGTAGACAGGTTAATGAAAAACTGTTTTTT. This sequence encodes CASSRQVNEKLFF.

This sequence joins TRBV15 and TRBJ2-7; a weak D match, TRBD1 (6 bases). This CDR3 has 16 residues. Germline V gene sequence: CDR1 LNHNV, CDR2 YYDKDF (reference sequence). Trimming pared 1 base from V and 6 bases from J, leaving 19 bases between. DNA for the CDR3: TGTGCCACCAGCAGAGGCACAGGGACGGGAAGGATCGAGCAGTACTTC. This translates into CATSRGTGTGRIEQYF.

The genes are TRBV7-9 and TRBJ2-7, with D possibly being TRBD2 (6 bases). The V gene's germline CDR1 is SEHNR and CDR2 FQNEAQ (reference sequence). The CDR3 contains 15 residues. Trimming removed 5 bases from V and 3 bases from J, with 17 bases in between. The CDR3 protein is CASSGGNQGGYEQYF. The CDR3 nucleotides read TGTGCCAGCAGCGGCGGGAACCAAGGCGGCTACGAGCAGTACTTC.

This sequence joins TRBV29-1 and TRBJ2-5; TRBD2 matches at 13 bases. The V gene end was trimmed by 4 bases and the J gene end by 5 bases; junction bases not matched to a gene: 10. CDR1 and CDR2 (germline): SQVTM, ANQGSEA. This CDR3 has 16 residues. CDR3 sequence reads: CSVGGTSGVDVETQYF. Written as DNA, the CDR3 is TGCAGCGTTGGGGGGACTAGCGGGGTCGACGTGGAGACCCAGTACTTC.

This chain uses TRBV5-1 with TRBJ1-2; weak D call: TRBD1 (5 bases). The V gene's germline CDR1 is SGHRS and CDR2 YFSETQ. This CDR3 contains 16 residues. Trimming removed 3 bases from V and 6 bases from J, with 21 bases in between. CDR3 in DNA: TGCGCCAGCAGCTCGGAAGGGGCGGGGGTATCGGATGGCTACACCTTC. As protein: CASSSEGAGVSDGYTF.

This chain links TRBV6-5 with TRBJ2-1; D possibly corresponds to TRBD2 (5 bases). V was cut by 5 bases and J by 7 bases, with 15 bases left in between. The CDR3 is 14 amino acids. Germline V gives CDR1 MNHEY, CDR2 SVGAGI. The CDR3 is CASSHDEGANEQFF. The DNA of the CDR3 is TGTGCCAGCAGTCATGACGAGGGTGCAAATGAGCAGTTCTTC.

V usage is TRBV6-4 and J usage is TRBJ2-1; 9 bases map to TRBD2. The germline CDR1 and CDR2 sequences are MRHNA and SNTAGT. J was trimmed by 7 bases and V by 5 bases; bases with no gene match: 6. The CDR3 spans 14 residues. The CDR3 nucleotides are TGTGCCAGCAGTACGGGACTAGCTGCGAATGAGCAGTTCTTC. It codes for CASSTGLAANEQFF.

The gene calls are TRBV6-5 and TRBJ1-2; TRBD1 matches at 8 bases. The CDR3 contains 13 residues. The J segment lost 8 bases and the V segment lost 4 bases, leaving 6 bases of the junction unmatched. Germline values: CDR1 MNHEY, CDR2 SVGAGI. The CDR3 DNA reads TGTGCCAGCAGTTTGACAGGGGAAAAGGGCTACACCTTC. Translated, it gives CASSLTGEKGYTF.

The chain carries TRBV18 and TRBJ2-5, with D possibly being TRBD2 (6 bases). CDR1 and CDR2 (germline): KGHSH, LQKENI. The V and J ends lost 3 bases and 3 bases respectively, with 11 bases between them. This CDR3 is 14 amino acids long. The CDR3 DNA reads as TGTGCCAGCTCACCCCCCCCGGGGGAAGAGACCCAGTACTTC. It yields the protein CASSPPPGEETQYF.

The chain uses TRBV4-1 and TRBJ2-3; 9 bases line up with TRBD2. The germline V gene has CDR1 MGHRA and CDR2 YSYEKL. V lost 3 bases, J lost 2 bases, and 3 bases stayed unmatched. The CDR3 consists of 15 residues. The CDR3 sequence is CASSQGLAITDTQYF. In nucleotides, the CDR3 is TGCGCCAGCAGCCAGGGACTAGCTATCACAGATACGCAGTATTTT.

The chain uses TRBV30 and TRBJ2-1; D uncertain. Per the germline V gene, CDR1 is GTSNPN and CDR2 is SVGIG (reference sequence). The CDR3 totals 13 residues. Trimming shortened V by 0 bases and J by 8 bases, and 11 bases separated the two germline ends. The DNA of the CDR3 is TGTGCCTGGAGTGTACAATTGGGCGATGAGCAGTTCTTC. Translation gives CAWSVQLGDEQFF. The variable domain in full, with the rest retrieved from reference TRBV30 and TRBJ2-1, is SQTIHQWPATLVQPVGSPLSLECTVEGTSNPNLYWYRQAAGRGLQLLFYSVGIGQISSEVPQNLSASRPQDRQFILSSKKLLLSDSGFYLCAWSVQLGDEQFFGPGTRLTVL.